The rows below give T cell receptor beta chains drawn from one sample of a study of radiation and T cells in renal cell carcinoma. Libraries were prepared by immunoSEQ multiplex PCR; TCRdb keeps only in-frame clonotypes and omits some of them. The sample has 150,000 or so clones; about nine tenths are singletons. The sequencing used blood, collected from a patient whose treatment included radiotherapy and nephrectomy. The origin of the receptors is a woman aged 70-85 years with renal cell carcinoma. Each CDR3 is given with its conserved first and last residue. D genes are given only for firm matches. Clone size is given for some rows only: seen once, a few or many times, or a class if the clone is expanded.

length: 16; size: -; J: TRBJ2-7; D: -; V: TRBV7-2; CDR3: CASSLAAGSQAYEQYF; DNA: TGTGCCAGCAGCTTAGCTGCGGGCTCTCAGGCCTACGAGCAGTACTTC
length: 15; size: -; J: TRBJ1-3; D: -; V: TRBV4-2; CDR3: CASSRQVFSGNTIYF; DNA: TGTGCCAGCAGCCGACAGGTTTTCTCTGGAAACACCATATATTTT
length: 13; size: -; J: TRBJ1-2; D: -; V: TRBV7-2; CDR3: CASREGFSYGYTF; DNA: TGTGCCAGCAGGGAGGGGTTTTCCTATGGCTACACCTTC
length: 17; size: once; J: TRBJ1-1; D: TRBD1; V: TRBV28; CDR3: CASRNTGVTRFNTEAFF; DNA: TGTGCCAGCAGGAACACAGGGGTCACCCGGTTCAACACTGAAGCTTTCTTT
length: 15; size: -; J: TRBJ2-7; D: -; V: TRBV7-9; CDR3: CASSLGSGKTYEQYF; DNA: TGTGCCAGCAGCTTAGGGTCAGGGAAGACCTACGAGCAGTACTTC
length: 15; size: -; J: TRBJ1-1; D: -; V: TRBV11-2; CDR3: CASSFQRRGNTEAFF; DNA: TGTGCCAGCAGCTTTCAACGGCGGGGGAACACTGAAGCTTTCTTT
length: 13; size: -; J: TRBJ1-5; D: -; V: TRBV25-1; CDR3: CASSDKGWQPQHF; DNA: TGTGCCAGCAGCGACAAGGGTTGGCAGCCCCAGCATTTT
length: 12; size: -; J: TRBJ1-1; D: -; V: TRBV30; CDR3: CAWSVPWGEAFF; DNA: TGTGCCTGGAGTGTACCATGGGGGGAAGCTTTCTTT
length: 15; size: -; J: TRBJ2-3; D: -; V: TRBV5-4; CDR3: CASSFVRDGADTQYF; DNA: TGTGCCAGCAGCTTCGTTCGGGACGGGGCAGATACGCAGTATTTT
length: 9; size: -; J: TRBJ2-7; D: -; V: TRBV2; CDR3: CATQGEQYF; DNA: TGTGCCACCCAGGGCGAGCAGTACTTC
length: 15; size: -; J: TRBJ2-3; D: -; V: TRBV4-3; CDR3: CASSQDFGGDDTQYF; DNA: TGCGCCAGCAGCCAAGATTTTGGGGGCGACGATACGCAGTATTTT
length: 16; size: -; J: TRBJ2-1; D: TRBD2; V: TRBV9; CDR3: CASSVEAGGSYNEQFF; DNA: TGTGCCAGCAGCGTAGAGGCGGGGGGATCCTACAATGAGCAGTTCTTC
length: 13; size: -; J: TRBJ2-1; D: -; V: TRBV15; CDR3: CATSPRGVNEQFF; DNA: TGTGCCACCAGCCCCCGGGGAGTAAATGAGCAGTTCTTC
length: 15; size: -; J: TRBJ1-1; D: -; V: TRBV9; CDR3: CASSVYGAVDTEAFF; DNA: TGTGCCAGCAGCGTATATGGAGCGGTGGATACTGAAGCTTTCTTT
length: 15; size: -; J: TRBJ1-6; D: TRBD1; V: TRBV30; CDR3: CAWAGGGQGNSPLHF; DNA: TGTGCCTGGGCCGGCGGGGGACAGGGCAATTCACCCCTCCACTTT
length: 15; size: -; J: TRBJ1-5; D: TRBD1; V: TRBV5-6; CDR3: CASSRRTGWAQPQHF; DNA: TGTGCCAGCAGCAGGAGGACAGGGTGGGCTCAGCCCCAGCATTTT
length: 16; size: -; J: TRBJ1-5; D: TRBD1; V: TRBV4-2; CDR3: CASSQGQTGANQPQHF; DNA: TGTGCCAGCAGCCAAGGCCAGACAGGGGCCAATCAGCCCCAGCATTTT
length: 14; size: -; J: TRBJ1-1; D: TRBD1; V: TRBV7-8; CDR3: CASSSYRGNTEAFF; DNA: TGTGCCAGCAGCTCCTACAGGGGAAACACTGAAGCTTTCTTT
length: 13; size: -; J: TRBJ2-1; D: TRBD1; V: TRBV6-1; CDR3: CASSSLDRVEQFF; DNA: TGTGCCAGCAGCAGCCTCGACAGGGTTGAGCAGTTCTTC
length: 11; size: -; J: TRBJ2-1; D: -; V: TRBV20-1; CDR3: CSASPATEQFF; DNA: TGCAGTGCTAGCCCAGCAACTGAGCAGTTCTTC
length: 14; size: -; J: TRBJ2-3; D: TRBD1; V: TRBV7-8; CDR3: CASSFGQGADTQYF; DNA: TGTGCCAGCAGCTTTGGGCAGGGGGCAGATACGCAGTATTTT
length: 15; size: -; J: TRBJ1-4; D: TRBD1; V: TRBV10-3; CDR3: CAISESGGSNEKLFF; DNA: TGTGCCATCAGTGAGTCAGGGGGCTCTAATGAAAAACTGTTTTTT
length: 15; size: -; J: TRBJ1-2; D: TRBD1; V: TRBV6-5; CDR3: CASSPTGWGNYGYTF; DNA: TGTGCCAGCAGTCCGACAGGGTGGGGGAACTATGGCTACACCTTC
length: 18; size: -; J: TRBJ2-3; D: -; V: TRBV11-3; CDR3: CASSFGLTRGPYTDTQYF; DNA: TGTGCCAGCAGCTTTGGTTTAACGAGGGGCCCCTACACAGATACGCAGTATTTT
length: 13; size: -; J: TRBJ2-2; D: -; V: TRBV28; CDR3: CASSSLNTGELFF; DNA: TGTGCCAGCAGTTCCCTGAACACCGGGGAGCTGTTTTTT
length: 14; size: -; J: TRBJ2-2; D: -; V: TRBV6-5; CDR3: CASRGGHYTGELFF; DNA: TGTGCCAGCAGGGGGGGCCACTACACCGGGGAGCTGTTTTTT
length: 16; size: -; J: TRBJ1-1; D: TRBD1; V: TRBV9; CDR3: CASSALSGQGGTEAFF; DNA: TGTGCCAGCAGCGCATTATCGGGGCAGGGGGGCACTGAAGCTTTCTTT
length: 18; size: -; J: TRBJ2-3; D: TRBD2; V: TRBV5-1; CDR3: CASSLGASGTSGTDTQYF; DNA: TGCGCCAGCAGCTTGGGGGCTTCAGGGACTAGCGGCACAGATACGCAGTATTTT
length: 17; size: once; J: TRBJ2-7; D: TRBD1; V: TRBV9; CDR3: CASSADPGTGGNYEQYF; DNA: TGTGCCAGCAGCGCAGATCCCGGGACAGGGGGCAACTACGAGCAGTACTTC
length: 12; size: -; J: TRBJ1-5; D: -; V: TRBV28; CDR3: CASNTGNQPQHF; DNA: TGTGCCAGCAATACCGGCAATCAGCCCCAGCATTTT
length: 15; size: -; J: TRBJ2-3; D: TRBD1; V: TRBV19; CDR3: CASSKRGTVTDTQYF; DNA: TGTGCCAGTAGTAAGCGTGGGACAGTCACAGATACGCAGTATTTT
length: 15; size: -; J: TRBJ1-4; D: -; V: TRBV7-6; CDR3: CASSLAGATNEKLFF; DNA: TGTGCCAGCAGCTTAGCCGGTGCAACTAATGAAAAACTGTTTTTT
length: 14; size: -; J: TRBJ2-3; D: -; V: TRBV6-6; CDR3: CASTDGGITDTQYF; DNA: TGTGCCAGCACCGATGGGGGCATCACAGATACGCAGTATTTT
length: 12; size: -; J: TRBJ1-1; D: -; V: TRBV6-5; CDR3: CASSRGKAEAFF; DNA: TGTGCCAGCAGTAGGGGAAAAGCTGAAGCTTTCTTT
length: 14; size: -; J: TRBJ2-2; D: TRBD1; V: TRBV7-2; CDR3: CASSSPGTAGELFF; DNA: TGTGCCAGCAGCTCCCCCGGGACAGCCGGGGAGCTGTTTTTT
length: 15; size: once; J: TRBJ2-5; D: TRBD2; V: TRBV28; CDR3: CASSLSGLGKETQYF; DNA: TGTGCCAGCAGTTTATCGGGACTAGGGAAAGAGACCCAGTACTTC
length: 14; size: -; J: TRBJ1-1; D: -; V: TRBV10-3; CDR3: CAISDRGTNTEAFF; DNA: TGTGCCATCAGTGATCGGGGCACGAACACTGAAGCTTTCTTT
length: 14; size: once; J: TRBJ1-4; D: -; V: TRBV10-3; CDR3: CAISESGPLEKLFF; DNA: TGTGCCATCAGTGAGTCGGGGCCTTTAGAAAAACTGTTTTTT
length: 15; size: once; J: TRBJ1-5; D: TRBD1; V: TRBV19; CDR3: CASSLGTGFNQPQHF; DNA: TGTGCCAGTAGTCTAGGGACAGGGTTCAATCAGCCCCAGCATTTT